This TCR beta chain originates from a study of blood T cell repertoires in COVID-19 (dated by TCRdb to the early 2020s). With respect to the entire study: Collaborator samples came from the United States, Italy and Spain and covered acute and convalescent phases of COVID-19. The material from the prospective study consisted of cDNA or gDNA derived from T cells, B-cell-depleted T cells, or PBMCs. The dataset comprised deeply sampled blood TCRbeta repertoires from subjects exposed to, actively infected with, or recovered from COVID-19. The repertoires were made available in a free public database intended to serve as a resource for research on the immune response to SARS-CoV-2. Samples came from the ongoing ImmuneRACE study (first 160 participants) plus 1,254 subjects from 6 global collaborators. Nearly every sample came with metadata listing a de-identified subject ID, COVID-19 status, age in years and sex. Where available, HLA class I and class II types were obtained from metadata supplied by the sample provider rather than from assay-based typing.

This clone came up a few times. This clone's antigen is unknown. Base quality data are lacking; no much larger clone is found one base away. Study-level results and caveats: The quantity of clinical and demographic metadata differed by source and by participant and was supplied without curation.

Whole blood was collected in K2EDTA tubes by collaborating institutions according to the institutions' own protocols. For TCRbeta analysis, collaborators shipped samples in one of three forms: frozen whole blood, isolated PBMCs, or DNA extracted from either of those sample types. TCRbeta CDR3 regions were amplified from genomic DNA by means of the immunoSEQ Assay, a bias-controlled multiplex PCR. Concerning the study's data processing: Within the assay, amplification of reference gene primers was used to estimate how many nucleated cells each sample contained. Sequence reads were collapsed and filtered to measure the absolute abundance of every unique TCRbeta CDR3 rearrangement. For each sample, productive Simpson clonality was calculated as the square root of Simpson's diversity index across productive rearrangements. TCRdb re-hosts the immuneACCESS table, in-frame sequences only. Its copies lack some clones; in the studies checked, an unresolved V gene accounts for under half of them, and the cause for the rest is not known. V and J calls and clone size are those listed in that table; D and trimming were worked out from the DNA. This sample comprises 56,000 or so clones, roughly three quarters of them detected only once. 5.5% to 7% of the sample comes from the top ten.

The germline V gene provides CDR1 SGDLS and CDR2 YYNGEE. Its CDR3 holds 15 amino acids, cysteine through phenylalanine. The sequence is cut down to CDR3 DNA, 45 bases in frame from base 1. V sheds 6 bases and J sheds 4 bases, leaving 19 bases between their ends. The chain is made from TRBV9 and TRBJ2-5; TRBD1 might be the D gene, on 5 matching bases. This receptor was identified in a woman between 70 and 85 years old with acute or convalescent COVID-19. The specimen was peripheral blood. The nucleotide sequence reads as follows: TGTGCCAGCACCGCCGGCCAGGGCTATGGAGAGACCCAGTACTTC. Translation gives CASTAGQGYGETQYF.